Listed below are T cell receptor beta chains from one sample, sequenced in a study of blood T cell repertoires in COVID-19. Some clones are missing from TCRdb's copy, which holds only in-frame ones; the method was immunoSEQ multiplex PCR. The sample shows 300,000 to 350,000 clones, about 92% of them seen only once. Source material: peripheral blood. All receptors derive from a woman aged 60-75 years with COVID-19, enrolled during active disease. Each CDR3 is given with its conserved first and last residue. The D gene is left open where the match is weak.

CDR3aa: CASRRDSHTEAFF
d_gene: TRBD1
v_gene: TRBV6-6
j_gene: TRBJ1-1

CDR3aa: CASSRGTTDTQYF
d_gene: -
v_gene: TRBV7-3
j_gene: TRBJ2-3

CDR3aa: CASDAGDVLNF
d_gene: TRBD2
v_gene: TRBV19
j_gene: TRBJ2-7

CDR3aa: CASSRQGKYEQYF
d_gene: TRBD1
v_gene: TRBV6-2/TRBV6-3
j_gene: TRBJ2-7

CDR3aa: CATSDPVTVGNEQFF
d_gene: -
v_gene: TRBV24-1
j_gene: TRBJ2-1

CDR3aa: CARSRPGHQDSPLHF
d_gene: -
v_gene: TRBV7-5
j_gene: TRBJ1-6

CDR3aa: CASSLDDRPRGGYTF
d_gene: -
v_gene: TRBV7-9
j_gene: TRBJ1-2

CDR3aa: CASSQDRLGRAEAFF
d_gene: -
v_gene: TRBV3-1/TRBV3-2
j_gene: TRBJ1-1

CDR3aa: CASSDGSGGAGKNIQYF
d_gene: TRBD2
v_gene: TRBV7-3
j_gene: TRBJ2-4

CDR3aa: CATSKPGRGETQYF
d_gene: TRBD2
v_gene: TRBV15
j_gene: TRBJ2-5

CDR3aa: CANEGIYNEQFF
d_gene: -
v_gene: TRBV7-9
j_gene: TRBJ2-1

CDR3aa: CASSPEGTPNYGYTF
d_gene: -
v_gene: TRBV2
j_gene: TRBJ1-2

CDR3aa: CASSGQPNTEAFF
d_gene: TRBD1
v_gene: TRBV7-3
j_gene: TRBJ1-1

CDR3aa: CATGQSNYGYTF
d_gene: -
v_gene: TRBV10-3
j_gene: TRBJ1-2

CDR3aa: CASSSRQGFGSPLHF
d_gene: TRBD1
v_gene: TRBV27
j_gene: TRBJ1-6

CDR3aa: CASSQDWQIYGYTF
d_gene: -
v_gene: TRBV14
j_gene: TRBJ1-2

CDR3aa: CASSVGAGAYEQYF
d_gene: TRBD2
v_gene: TRBV9
j_gene: TRBJ2-7

CDR3aa: CASSVEGAAPLHF
d_gene: TRBD1
v_gene: TRBV9
j_gene: TRBJ1-6

CDR3aa: CASKGIVNTEAFF
d_gene: -
v_gene: TRBV6-5
j_gene: TRBJ1-1

CDR3aa: CASKTGGPYGYTF
d_gene: TRBD1
v_gene: TRBV28
j_gene: TRBJ1-2

CDR3aa: CASSLDEGTGNTIYF
d_gene: -
v_gene: TRBV7-6
j_gene: TRBJ1-3

CDR3aa: CASSTPAGGTDTQYF
d_gene: TRBD2
v_gene: TRBV6-5
j_gene: TRBJ2-3

CDR3aa: CASSLLEDSYNSPLHF
d_gene: -
v_gene: TRBV5-1
j_gene: TRBJ1-6

CDR3aa: CASSYAGQQYQPQHF
d_gene: TRBD1
v_gene: TRBV19
j_gene: TRBJ1-5

CDR3aa: CASSRDRYGNTIYF
d_gene: TRBD1
v_gene: TRBV6-5
j_gene: TRBJ1-3

CDR3aa: CASSMGQGLPSPLHF
d_gene: -
v_gene: TRBV19
j_gene: TRBJ1-6

CDR3aa: CAPKGQPNTEAFF
d_gene: TRBD1
v_gene: TRBV30
j_gene: TRBJ1-1

CDR3aa: CASSYSEGINQPQHF
d_gene: -
v_gene: TRBV6-6
j_gene: TRBJ1-5

CDR3aa: CASSLSLGSEYF
d_gene: -
v_gene: TRBV5-4
j_gene: TRBJ2-7